Listed below are T cell receptor beta chains from one sample, sequenced in a study of blood T cell repertoires in COVID-19. Assay used: immunoSEQ multiplex PCR; TCRdb lists only in-frame clones, some missing. The table lists about 270,000 clones, approximately 90% of them singletons. Sequencing used PBMCs or T cells enriched from blood (not recorded which). These receptors were taken from a woman aged 25 to 39 with acute COVID-19. Each CDR3 is given with its conserved first and last residue. Each record gives: V gene, J gene, D gene, clone size, CDR3 DNA, CDR3 protein. The D gene is left open where the match is weak. Only some rows state a clone size, as once, few, many or a class for expanded clones.

v_call: TRBV4-3
j_call: TRBJ2-1
d_call: TRBD2
clone_size: NA
cdr3_nt: TGCGCCAGCAGCCAAGATAAGGCTAGCGGGAGGGGTGAGCAGTTCTTC
cdr3_aa: CASSQDKASGRGEQFF

v_call: TRBV4-2
j_call: TRBJ2-2
d_call: NA
clone_size: once
cdr3_nt: TGTGCCAGCAGCCAAGAAGAGACTAGGCCCGGGGAGCTGTTTTTT
cdr3_aa: CASSQEETRPGELFF

v_call: TRBV28
j_call: TRBJ2-1
d_call: NA
clone_size: NA
cdr3_nt: TGTGCCAGCAGTTTATTCGAGAATGAGCAGTTCTTC
cdr3_aa: CASSLFENEQFF

v_call: TRBV19
j_call: TRBJ2-3
d_call: TRBD2
clone_size: few
cdr3_nt: TGTGCCAGTAGTCCGGAGCGGGAGTGGGCCACAGATACGCAGTATTTT
cdr3_aa: CASSPEREWATDTQYF

v_call: TRBV10-3
j_call: TRBJ1-1
d_call: NA
clone_size: few
cdr3_nt: TGTGCCATCAGTGAGTCGGAGGTGATGAACACTGAAGCTTTCTTT
cdr3_aa: CAISESEVMNTEAFF

v_call: TRBV4-2
j_call: TRBJ2-6
d_call: NA
clone_size: NA
cdr3_nt: TGTGCCAGCAGCCAAGAAGGAGGGGCTGGGGCCAACGTCCTGACTTTC
cdr3_aa: CASSQEGGAGANVLTF

v_call: TRBV4-1
j_call: TRBJ2-1
d_call: TRBD1
clone_size: NA
cdr3_nt: TGCGCCAGCAGCCAAGATCGGGCCCAGGGGGCGCGGAATGAGCAGTTCTTC
cdr3_aa: CASSQDRAQGARNEQFF

v_call: TRBV7-2
j_call: TRBJ2-3
d_call: TRBD1
clone_size: NA
cdr3_nt: TGTGCCAGCAGCACCACAGGGGTTGGCACAGATACGCAGTATTTT
cdr3_aa: CASSTTGVGTDTQYF

v_call: TRBV9
j_call: TRBJ1-4
d_call: TRBD1
clone_size: NA
cdr3_nt: TGTGCCAGCAGCGCCCAGGACAGGGCTGAAAAACTGTTTTTT
cdr3_aa: CASSAQDRAEKLFF

v_call: TRBV14
j_call: TRBJ2-7
d_call: NA
clone_size: NA
cdr3_nt: TGTGCCAGCAGCCCAAGGACAGTTACCTACGAGCAGTACTTC
cdr3_aa: CASSPRTVTYEQYF

v_call: TRBV29-1
j_call: TRBJ1-4
d_call: NA
clone_size: NA
cdr3_nt: TGCAGCGTTTGGGGGGGTAATGAAAAACTGTTTTTT
cdr3_aa: CSVWGGNEKLFF

v_call: TRBV5-6
j_call: TRBJ1-6
d_call: NA
clone_size: NA
cdr3_nt: TGTGCCAGCAGCTTGGAGCAAAGTAATTCACCCCTCCACTTT
cdr3_aa: CASSLEQSNSPLHF

v_call: TRBV25-1
j_call: TRBJ2-1
d_call: NA
clone_size: once
cdr3_nt: TGTGCCAGCAGTGAATCAGGCATATTGTTTTACAATGAGCAGTTCTTC
cdr3_aa: CASSESGILFYNEQFF

v_call: TRBV15
j_call: TRBJ1-5
d_call: NA
clone_size: NA
cdr3_nt: TGTGCCACCAGCAGTGATACAGGGCCATGGCAGCCCCAGCATTTT
cdr3_aa: CATSSDTGPWQPQHF

v_call: TRBV30
j_call: TRBJ2-3
d_call: NA
clone_size: NA
cdr3_nt: TGTGCCTGGAGCTTATCGAGTGGCACAGATACGCAGTATTTT
cdr3_aa: CAWSLSSGTDTQYF

v_call: TRBV27
j_call: TRBJ1-6
d_call: NA
clone_size: NA
cdr3_nt: TGTGCCAGCAGTTTCTGGCAGGATAATTCACCCCTCCACTTT
cdr3_aa: CASSFWQDNSPLHF

v_call: TRBV2
j_call: TRBJ1-4
d_call: TRBD1
clone_size: NA
cdr3_nt: TGTGCCAGCTCCTCCGCAGGGGGAATTTGGGAAAAACTGTTTTTT
cdr3_aa: CASSSAGGIWEKLFF

v_call: TRBV25-1
j_call: TRBJ1-1
d_call: NA
clone_size: NA
cdr3_nt: TGTGCCAGCAGTGAACAGGGTAGGGGCACTGAAGCTTTCTTT
cdr3_aa: CASSEQGRGTEAFF

v_call: TRBV28
j_call: TRBJ2-3
d_call: NA
clone_size: NA
cdr3_nt: TGTGCCAGCAGTCCGGGTCTCTCCCCAGATACGCAGTATTTT
cdr3_aa: CASSPGLSPDTQYF

v_call: TRBV19
j_call: TRBJ2-3
d_call: NA
clone_size: NA
cdr3_nt: TGTGCCACCGCCTCAGGGATTACCACAGATACGCAGTATTTT
cdr3_aa: CATASGITTDTQYF

v_call: TRBV4-1
j_call: TRBJ2-7
d_call: TRBD1
clone_size: NA
cdr3_nt: TGCGCCAGCAGCCAAGAAGACAGGGACCTCTACGAGCAGTACTTC
cdr3_aa: CASSQEDRDLYEQYF

v_call: TRBV7-6
j_call: TRBJ2-3
d_call: NA
clone_size: NA
cdr3_nt: TGTGCCAGCAGCTTGCCAGGGGGGAGAGCGACAGATACGCAGTATTTT
cdr3_aa: CASSLPGGRATDTQYF

v_call: TRBV5-1
j_call: TRBJ2-2
d_call: TRBD2
clone_size: NA
cdr3_nt: TGCGCCAGCAGCTTGGTCCCGGGAGGGGACTCCGGGGAGCTGTTTTTT
cdr3_aa: CASSLVPGGDSGELFF

v_call: TRBV6-4
j_call: TRBJ2-4
d_call: TRBD1
clone_size: NA
cdr3_nt: TGTGCCAGCAGTTTCTGGGACAGGGAGTGCAAAAACATTCAGTACTTC
cdr3_aa: CASSFWDRECKNIQYF

v_call: TRBV6-5
j_call: TRBJ1-5
d_call: NA
clone_size: once
cdr3_nt: TGTGCCAGTGGAGGGTGGCAGATGGGGATCCAGCCCCAGCATTTT
cdr3_aa: CASGGWQMGIQPQHF

v_call: TRBV4-1
j_call: TRBJ2-1
d_call: TRBD2
clone_size: NA
cdr3_nt: TGCGCCAGCAGCCACAACCCCGCGACTAGCGGGGCTCCCTACAATGAGCAGTTCTTC
cdr3_aa: CASSHNPATSGAPYNEQFF

v_call: TRBV7-2
j_call: TRBJ2-1
d_call: TRBD2
clone_size: NA
cdr3_nt: TGTGCCAGCAGCTTAGCCATGGGGGAGGGCGGTGAGCAGTTCTTC
cdr3_aa: CASSLAMGEGGEQFF

v_call: TRBV19
j_call: TRBJ2-1
d_call: TRBD2
clone_size: NA
cdr3_nt: TGTGCCAGTAGTATAGAGGGGACTAAGTCCTACAATGAGCAGTTCTTC
cdr3_aa: CASSIEGTKSYNEQFF

v_call: TRBV28
j_call: TRBJ1-5
d_call: TRBD1
clone_size: NA
cdr3_nt: TGTGCCAGCAGCCCAGCCAGGGGGGCGAATCAGCCCCAGCATTTT
cdr3_aa: CASSPARGANQPQHF

v_call: TRBV28
j_call: TRBJ2-3
d_call: TRBD2
clone_size: NA
cdr3_nt: TGTGCCAGCAGTTTATCCCAGAGACTAGCGGGGACAGATACGCAGTATTTT
cdr3_aa: CASSLSQRLAGTDTQYF

v_call: TRBV4-1
j_call: TRBJ2-3
d_call: NA
clone_size: NA
cdr3_nt: TGCGCCAGCAGCCAAGTTACGGGATTCTCCACAGATACGCAGTATTTT
cdr3_aa: CASSQVTGFSTDTQYF

v_call: TRBV27
j_call: TRBJ1-3
d_call: NA
clone_size: NA
cdr3_nt: TGTGCCAGCAGTTTAAACCCGACAGGCGGACCTGGAAACACCATATATTTT
cdr3_aa: CASSLNPTGGPGNTIYF

v_call: TRBV10-1
j_call: TRBJ2-3
d_call: TRBD2
clone_size: once
cdr3_nt: TGCGCCAGCAGCGAGAAAATCCTAGCGGTGGGGGACACAGATACGCAGTATTTT
cdr3_aa: CASSEKILAVGDTDTQYF

v_call: TRBV10-2
j_call: TRBJ2-5
d_call: NA
clone_size: NA
cdr3_nt: TGCGCCACCTCACCGGGTGGTGAGACCCAGTACTTC
cdr3_aa: CATSPGGETQYF

v_call: TRBV7-6
j_call: TRBJ2-3
d_call: NA
clone_size: NA
cdr3_nt: TGTGCCAGCAGCTTAGGAGTAAGTGATACGCAGTATTTT
cdr3_aa: CASSLGVSDTQYF

v_call: TRBV6-5
j_call: TRBJ1-1
d_call: TRBD1
clone_size: NA
cdr3_nt: TGTGCCAGCAGTTTCGCAGGGGGCCCGAACACTGAAGCTTTCTTT
cdr3_aa: CASSFAGGPNTEAFF

v_call: TRBV19
j_call: TRBJ2-3
d_call: NA
clone_size: NA
cdr3_nt: TGTGCCAGCGAGATGGGGGCGGGCACAGATACGCAGTATTTT
cdr3_aa: CASEMGAGTDTQYF

v_call: TRBV29-1
j_call: TRBJ2-1
d_call: NA
clone_size: NA
cdr3_nt: TGCAGCGTTGACGCCAGGGTGAAGTACAATGAGCAGTTCTTC
cdr3_aa: CSVDARVKYNEQFF

v_call: TRBV10-2
j_call: TRBJ2-7
d_call: NA
clone_size: NA
cdr3_nt: TGCGCCAGCAGTGGCTTAGCGGCCAGCTCCTACGAGCAGTACTTC
cdr3_aa: CASSGLAASSYEQYF

v_call: TRBV15
j_call: TRBJ1-2
d_call: TRBD1
clone_size: NA
cdr3_nt: TGTGCCACCAGCAGGAAGTGGACAGGGGGGGCTAACTATGGCTACACCTTC
cdr3_aa: CATSRKWTGGANYGYTF

v_call: TRBV6-5
j_call: TRBJ2-7
d_call: TRBD2
clone_size: NA
cdr3_nt: TGTGCCAGCAGTTACGACCAGCGGGGAGCCTACGAGCAGTACTTC
cdr3_aa: CASSYDQRGAYEQYF

v_call: TRBV5-1
j_call: TRBJ1-2
d_call: NA
clone_size: NA
cdr3_nt: TGCGCCAGCAGCCTAAGGAGTCCCTATGGCTACACCTTC
cdr3_aa: CASSLRSPYGYTF

v_call: TRBV28
j_call: TRBJ1-3
d_call: NA
clone_size: NA
cdr3_nt: TGTGCCAGCAGTACTTACAGGCCCCCGGCTGGAAACACCATATATTTT
cdr3_aa: CASSTYRPPAGNTIYF

v_call: TRBV15
j_call: TRBJ1-5
d_call: TRBD1
clone_size: NA
cdr3_nt: TGTGCCACCAGCAGACGGACAGGGGACCGAAGTCAGCCCCAGCATTTT
cdr3_aa: CATSRRTGDRSQPQHF

v_call: TRBV5-1
j_call: TRBJ2-1
d_call: TRBD1
clone_size: NA
cdr3_nt: TGCGCCAGCAGCAAAACTTGGGACAGGGGCGCAGGTGAGCAGTTCTTC
cdr3_aa: CASSKTWDRGAGEQFF

v_call: TRBV6-2/TRBV6-3
j_call: TRBJ1-5
d_call: NA
clone_size: NA
cdr3_nt: TGTGCCAGCAGTTACGAGGGAAATCAGCCCCAGCATTTT
cdr3_aa: CASSYEGNQPQHF

v_call: TRBV3-1/TRBV3-2
j_call: TRBJ2-7
d_call: TRBD2
clone_size: NA
cdr3_nt: TGTGCCAGCAGCCAGGGACTATTCTACGAGCAGTACTTC
cdr3_aa: CASSQGLFYEQYF

v_call: TRBV27
j_call: TRBJ2-7
d_call: TRBD1
clone_size: NA
cdr3_nt: TGTGCCAGCAGAGCCGGGACAGGGCCATTTGGGGAGCAGTACTTC
cdr3_aa: CASRAGTGPFGEQYF

v_call: TRBV2
j_call: TRBJ1-5
d_call: NA
clone_size: NA
cdr3_nt: TGTGCCAGCAGTGAAGGGACAGAGGATCAGCCCCAGCATTTT
cdr3_aa: CASSEGTEDQPQHF

v_call: TRBV24-1
j_call: TRBJ1-1
d_call: NA
clone_size: NA
cdr3_nt: TGTGCCACCAGTGAAACAGGGAGTAGTAAGGCTGAAGCTTTCTTT
cdr3_aa: CATSETGSSKAEAFF

v_call: TRBV7-2
j_call: TRBJ1-1
d_call: NA
clone_size: NA
cdr3_nt: TGTGCCAGCAGCTTAGAAGCAGGCGCGAACACTGAAGCTTTCTTT
cdr3_aa: CASSLEAGANTEAFF

v_call: TRBV7-3
j_call: TRBJ1-6
d_call: TRBD1
clone_size: NA
cdr3_nt: TGTGCCAGCAGCCGGACAGGGACTAATTCACCCCTCCACTTT
cdr3_aa: CASSRTGTNSPLHF

v_call: TRBV27
j_call: TRBJ1-2
d_call: NA
clone_size: NA
cdr3_nt: TGTGCCAGCAGCCCGGTCGTTGGTGGCTACACCTTC
cdr3_aa: CASSPVVGGYTF

v_call: TRBV2
j_call: TRBJ2-1
d_call: NA
clone_size: once
cdr3_nt: TGTGCCAGCAGTGAAGGTCGGTGGACAGTTCTCAATGAGCAGTTCTTC
cdr3_aa: CASSEGRWTVLNEQFF